These T cell receptor beta chains were read from a single sample in a study of T cell responses to AZD1222 COVID-19 vaccine. Here immunoSEQ multiplex PCR was the method, and the copy in TCRdb shows in-frame clones only, minus some. The table shows some 50,000 clones, with approximately 90% occurring only once. The specimen comprised peripheral blood, sampled 28 days after the second AZD1222 dose. These receptors came from an adult who received the AZD1222 COVID-19 vaccine. Both conserved end residues are part of each CDR3. A D gene is named only where the DNA matches it firmly. Rows give clone size only sometimes, using once, few, many, or a class for an expanded clone.

. TRBJ2-7 . TRBV28 CASSLQSEQYF TGTGCCAGCAGTTTGCAGTCCGAGCAGTACTTC
. TRBJ1-5 . TRBV27 CASSPMRTIPNQPQHF TGTGCCAGCAGCCCCATGAGGACGATCCCTAATCAGCCCCAGCATTTT
. TRBJ1-1 . TRBV12-3/TRBV12-4 CASRIEGGTEAFF TGTGCCAGCAGAATTGAAGGAGGGACTGAAGCTTTCTTT
. TRBJ2-7 . TRBV28 CASGGAGTYEQYF TGTGCCAGCGGGGGGGCAGGGACCTACGAGCAGTACTTC
. TRBJ1-4 . TRBV6-5 CASSYMAGVNEKLFF TGTGCCAGCAGTTACATGGCAGGGGTTAATGAAAAACTGTTTTTT
TRBD1 TRBJ2-5 once TRBV5-4 CASSFWDRGETQYF TGTGCCAGCAGCTTTTGGGACAGGGGGGAGACCCAGTACTTC
. TRBJ2-1 . TRBV4-3 CASSQDSGLAVYNEQFF TGCGCCAGCAGCCAAGATTCAGGGCTAGCCGTTTACAATGAGCAGTTCTTC
. TRBJ1-3 . TRBV18 CASYFRGGSGNTIYF TGTGCCAGTTACTTCCGAGGGGGCTCTGGAAACACCATATATTTT
. TRBJ2-3 . TRBV18 CASSPAAADTQYF TGTGCCAGCTCACCGGCAGCTGCAGATACGCAGTATTTT
. TRBJ1-4 . TRBV19 CASKPTGPNEKLFF TGTGCCAGTAAGCCCACAGGACCGAATGAAAAACTGTTTTTT
. TRBJ1-5 . TRBV10-3 CAISELNIVAPNQPQHF TGTGCCATCAGTGAGTTAAACATCGTCGCCCCCAATCAGCCCCAGCATTTT
. TRBJ1-1 . TRBV2 CASRAVAGAGRGTEAFF TGTGCCAGCAGGGCGGTCGCGGGGGCCGGGCGGGGCACTGAAGCTTTCTTT
. TRBJ1-1 . TRBV7-9 CASREGSNTEAFF TGTGCCAGCAGGGAGGGCTCGAACACTGAAGCTTTCTTT
TRBD1 TRBJ1-4 . TRBV5-1 CASSPRTGGSEKLFF TGCGCCAGCAGCCCCCGGACAGGTGGGAGTGAAAAACTGTTTTTT
TRBD1 TRBJ2-7 . TRBV28 CASSLKTGGINEQYF TGTGCCAGCAGTTTAAAGACAGGGGGCATCAACGAGCAGTACTTC
. TRBJ1-5 . TRBV6-1 CASSELGGQPQHF TGTGCCAGCAGTGAGTTGGGCGGTCAGCCCCAGCATTTT
TRBD1 TRBJ2-7 . TRBV11-2 CASSLNRGWGEQYF TGTGCCAGCAGCCTCAACAGGGGGTGGGGCGAGCAGTACTTC
TRBD2 TRBJ2-3 . TRBV5-1 CASSGGTSGLAVTQYF TGCGCCAGCAGCGGAGGGACTAGCGGACTTGCTGTTACGCAGTATTTT
TRBD2 TRBJ2-5 . TRBV7-6 CASSLGPPAGGTSGETQYF TGTGCCAGCAGCTTAGGCCCCCCAGCGGGAGGTACCTCCGGGGAGACCCAGTACTTC
TRBD2 TRBJ2-1 . TRBV5-8 CASSLAGWGGVSYNEQFF TGTGCCAGCAGCTTGGCCGGATGGGGGGGGGTCTCCTACAATGAGCAGTTCTTC
. TRBJ1-3 . TRBV25-1 CASSGEAGNTIYF TGTGCCAGCAGTGGCGAGGCTGGAAACACCATATATTTT
TRBD2 TRBJ2-3 once TRBV29-1 CSVETGGRDTQYF TGCAGCGTTGAAACGGGGGGGCGAGATACGCAGTATTTT
. TRBJ1-6 . TRBV6-5 CASIGGAPYNSPLHF TGTGCCAGCATTGGAGGGGCCCCCTATAATTCACCCCTCCACTTT
TRBD1 TRBJ2-3 . TRBV18 CASSLSSDRGRTDTQYF TGTGCCAGCTCACTCTCGTCGGACAGGGGGAGAACAGATACGCAGTATTTT
TRBD1 TRBJ1-1 few TRBV2 CASSEDRGPYTEAFF TGTGCCAGCAGTGAAGATAGGGGGCCTTACACTGAAGCTTTCTTT
. TRBJ2-7 . TRBV28 CASGDRYEQYF TGTGCCAGCGGGGACCGCTACGAGCAGTACTTC
. TRBJ1-3 . TRBV5-6 CASSSFGPQAGNTIYF TGTGCCAGCAGCTCCTTCGGTCCGCAGGCTGGAAACACCATATATTTT
TRBD1 TRBJ2-7 . TRBV29-1 CSVDPGQGLYEQYF TGCAGCGTTGACCCCGGACAGGGCCTCTACGAGCAGTACTTC
. TRBJ2-5 . TRBV3-1/TRBV3-2 CASGGSRGETQYF TGTGCCAGCGGAGGGTCCCGCGGGGAGACCCAGTACTTC
. TRBJ1-2 . TRBV3-1/TRBV3-2 CASSQDNMQGRNYGYTF TGTGCCAGCAGCCAAGATAATATGCAGGGCCGTAACTATGGCTACACCTTC
. TRBJ2-2 once TRBV7-8 CASSLSGLSGELFF TGTGCCAGCAGCTTAAGCGGCCTGTCAGGGGAGCTGTTTTTT
. TRBJ2-7 . TRBV28 CASSLTGGSYEQYF TGTGCCAGCAGTTTAACAGGAGGCTCCTACGAGCAGTACTTC
. TRBJ1-5 . TRBV18 CASSPLGHPISQPQHF TGTGCCAGCTCACCACTAGGACACCCCATAAGTCAGCCCCAGCATTTT
. TRBJ2-7 once TRBV29-1 CSTSDGYEQYF TGCAGCACCTCGGACGGTTACGAGCAGTACTTC
TRBD2 TRBJ2-7 . TRBV28 CASSLFGGSSYEQYF TGTGCCAGCAGTTTGTTTGGCGGGAGCTCCTACGAGCAGTACTTC
. TRBJ2-2 . TRBV6-5 CASSRPQNTGELFF TGTGCCAGCAGTCGCCCCCAGAACACCGGGGAGCTGTTTTTT
. TRBJ2-7 once TRBV7-9 CASSLYGRGSYEQYF TGTGCCAGCAGCTTATATGGCAGGGGCTCCTACGAGCAGTACTTC
. TRBJ2-5 . TRBV7-9 CASSLVNTPLETQYF TGTGCCAGCAGCTTAGTAAACACCCCCCTAGAGACCCAGTACTTC
. TRBJ1-4 once TRBV5-4 CASSFGGATNEKLFF TGTGCCAGCAGCTTTGGGGGGGCTACCAATGAAAAACTGTTTTTT
TRBD1 TRBJ1-2 . TRBV29-1 CSDTTGSGYTF TGCAGCGACACGACAGGGAGCGGCTACACCTTC
TRBD1 TRBJ1-2 . TRBV5-1 CASSLVGQGDYTF TGCGCCAGCAGCTTGGTAGGACAGGGTGACTACACCTTC
. TRBJ1-5 . TRBV27 CASSRQNQPQHF TGTGCCAGCAGTAGGCAGAATCAGCCCCAGCATTTT
TRBD1 TRBJ2-1 . TRBV6-1 CASSEPGQGNNEQFF TGTGCCAGCAGTGAGCCGGGACAGGGGAACAATGAGCAGTTCTTC
. TRBJ2-3 . TRBV5-4 CASSPDGRTDTQYF TGTGCCAGCAGCCCGGACGGTCGCACAGATACGCAGTATTTT
. TRBJ1-5 . TRBV28 CASSWDQPQHF TGTGCCAGCAGCTGGGACCAGCCCCAGCATTTT
. TRBJ2-5 . TRBV7-6 CASSRGSAKHETQYF TGTGCCAGCAGCCGTGGGTCAGCTAAGCATGAGACCCAGTACTTC
TRBD1 TRBJ1-6 . TRBV6-5 CASVIDRVNSPLHF TGTGCCAGCGTGATAGACAGGGTTAATTCACCCCTCCACTTT
. TRBJ2-1 . TRBV27 CASGGAGRRGLDNEQFF TGTGCCAGCGGAGGGGCAGGGAGAAGGGGCCTCGACAATGAGCAGTTCTTC
TRBD2 TRBJ2-7 once TRBV28 CASSSPNPGLAGVNPYEQYF TGTGCCAGCAGTTCGCCGAATCCGGGACTAGCGGGAGTAAACCCCTACGAGCAGTACTTC
. TRBJ1-5 . TRBV19 CASAEGRGRGNQPQHF TGTGCCAGCGCTGAGGGAAGGGGTCGGGGCAATCAGCCCCAGCATTTT
. TRBJ2-1 . TRBV5-1 CASSEGGSYNEQFF TGCGCCAGCAGCGAGGGGGGTTCCTACAATGAGCAGTTCTTC
TRBD1 TRBJ2-7 . TRBV19 CASSPGQGSVYEQYF TGTGCCAGTAGTCCTGGACAGGGGTCGGTCTACGAGCAGTACTTC
TRBD1 TRBJ2-7 . TRBV29-1 CSAWDRYSYEQYF TGCAGCGCCTGGGACAGATACTCCTACGAGCAGTACTTC
. TRBJ2-5 . TRBV2 CASSEVAWRETQYF TGTGCCAGCAGTGAGGTAGCTTGGCGAGAGACCCAGTACTTC
. TRBJ1-6 few TRBV28 CASSPLGGSNSPLHF TGTGCCAGCAGTCCCCTCGGGGGCTCAAATTCACCCCTCCACTTT
. TRBJ2-5 . TRBV4-1 CASSQDSGSQETQYF TGCGCCAGCAGCCAAGATTCCGGGTCCCAAGAGACCCAGTACTTC
. TRBJ2-3 . TRBV27 CASSLSSGDTQYF TGTGCCAGCAGTTTATCATCAGGTGATACGCAGTATTTT
. TRBJ2-2 . TRBV3-1/TRBV3-2 CASREFTGELFF TGTGCCAGCAGAGAATTCACCGGGGAGCTGTTTTTT
. TRBJ1-5 . TRBV7-8 CASGEGQPQHF TGTGCCAGCGGTGAGGGTCAGCCCCAGCATTTT